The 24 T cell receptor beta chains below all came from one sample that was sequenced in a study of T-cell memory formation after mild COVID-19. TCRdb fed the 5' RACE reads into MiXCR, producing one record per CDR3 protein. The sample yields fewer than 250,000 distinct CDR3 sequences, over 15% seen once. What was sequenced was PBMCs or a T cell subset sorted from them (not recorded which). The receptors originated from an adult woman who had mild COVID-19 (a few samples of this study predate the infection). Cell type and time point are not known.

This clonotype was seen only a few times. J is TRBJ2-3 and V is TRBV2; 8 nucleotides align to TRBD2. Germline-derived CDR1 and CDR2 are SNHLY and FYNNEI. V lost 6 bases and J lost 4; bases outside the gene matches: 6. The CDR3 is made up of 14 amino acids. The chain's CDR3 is CASRAGGSADTQYF. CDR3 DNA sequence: TGTGCCAGCAGGGCGGGAGGCTCGGCAGATACGCAGTATTTT. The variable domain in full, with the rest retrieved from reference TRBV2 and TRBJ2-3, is EPEVTQTPSHQVTQMGQEVILRCVPISNHLYFYWYRQILGQKVEFLVSFYNNEISEKSEIFDDQFSVERPDGSNFTLKIRSTKLEDSAMYFCASRAGGSADTQYFGPGTRLTVL.

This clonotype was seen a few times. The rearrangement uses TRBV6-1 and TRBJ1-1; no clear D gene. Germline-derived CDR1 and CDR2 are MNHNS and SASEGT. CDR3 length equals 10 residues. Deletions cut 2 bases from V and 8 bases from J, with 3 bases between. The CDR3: CASSEYEAFF. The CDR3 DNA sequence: TGTGCCAGCAGTGAATACGAAGCTTTCTTT.

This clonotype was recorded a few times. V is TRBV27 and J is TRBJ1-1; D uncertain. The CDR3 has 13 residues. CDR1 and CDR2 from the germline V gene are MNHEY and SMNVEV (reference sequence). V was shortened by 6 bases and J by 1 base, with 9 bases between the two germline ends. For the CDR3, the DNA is TGTGCCAGCAGCACCCTCACGAACACTGAAGCTTTCTTT. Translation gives CASSTLTNTEAFF.

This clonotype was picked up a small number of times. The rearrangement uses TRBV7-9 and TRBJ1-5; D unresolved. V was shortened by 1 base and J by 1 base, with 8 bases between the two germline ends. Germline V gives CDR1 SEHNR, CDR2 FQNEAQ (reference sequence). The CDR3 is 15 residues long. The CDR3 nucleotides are TGTGCCAGCAGCTTAGGGCGTGCGAGCAATCAGCCCCAGCATTTT. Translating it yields CASSLGRASNQPQHF.

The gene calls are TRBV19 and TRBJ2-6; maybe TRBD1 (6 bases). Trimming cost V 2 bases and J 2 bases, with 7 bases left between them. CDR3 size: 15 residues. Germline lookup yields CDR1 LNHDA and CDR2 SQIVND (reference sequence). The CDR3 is CASSINRAGANVLTF. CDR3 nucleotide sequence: TGTGCCAGTAGTATAAACAGGGCTGGGGCCAACGTCCTGACTTTC.

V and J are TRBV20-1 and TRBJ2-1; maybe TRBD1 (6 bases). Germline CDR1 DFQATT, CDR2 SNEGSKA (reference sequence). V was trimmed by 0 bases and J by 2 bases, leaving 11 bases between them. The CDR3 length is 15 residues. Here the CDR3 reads CSARERQGTYNEQFF. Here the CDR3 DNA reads TGCAGTGCTAGAGAGCGGCAGGGGACCTACAATGAGCAGTTCTTC.

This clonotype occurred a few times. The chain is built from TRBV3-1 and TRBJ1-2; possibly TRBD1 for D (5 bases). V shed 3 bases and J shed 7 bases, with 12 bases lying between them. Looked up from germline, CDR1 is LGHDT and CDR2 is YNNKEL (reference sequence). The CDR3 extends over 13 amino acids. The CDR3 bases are TGTGCCAGCAGCCAGCAGACAGCCTCTGGCTACACCTTC. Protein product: CASSQQTASGYTF.

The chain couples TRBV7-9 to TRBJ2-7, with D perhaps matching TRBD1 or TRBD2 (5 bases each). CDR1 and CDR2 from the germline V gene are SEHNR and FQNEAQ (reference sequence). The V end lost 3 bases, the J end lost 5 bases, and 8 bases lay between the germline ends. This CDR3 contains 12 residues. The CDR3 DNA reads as TGTGCCAGCAGCTTTGGGGACCACGAGCAGTACTTC. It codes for CASSFGDHEQYF.

The CDR3 DNA reads as TGTGCCAGCAGTTTCCGGGACAGGGGAACCTACGAGCAGTACTTC. Amino acid sequence: CASSFRDRGTYEQYF. V is TRBV12-3 or TRBV12-4 and J is TRBJ2-7; 10 nucleotides match TRBD1. The CDR3 has 15 residues. Trimming cost V 3 bases and J 2 bases; bases outside gene matches: 4.

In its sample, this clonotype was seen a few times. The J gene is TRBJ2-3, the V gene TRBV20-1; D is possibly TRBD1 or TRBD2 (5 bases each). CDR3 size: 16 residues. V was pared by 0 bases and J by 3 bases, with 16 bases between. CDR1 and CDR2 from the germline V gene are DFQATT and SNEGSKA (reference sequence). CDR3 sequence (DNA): TGCAGTGCTAGAGATGGGAGAGGGGCTGGGACAGATACGCAGTATTTT. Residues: CSARDGRGAGTDTQYF.

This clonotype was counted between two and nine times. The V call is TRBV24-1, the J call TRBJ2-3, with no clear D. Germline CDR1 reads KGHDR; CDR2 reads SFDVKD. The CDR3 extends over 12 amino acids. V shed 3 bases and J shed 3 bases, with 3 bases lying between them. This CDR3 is CATSDATDTQYF. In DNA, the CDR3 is TGTGCCACCAGTGATGCAACAGATACGCAGTATTTT.

The CDR3 protein is CASSFSGGDYSNQPQHF. The CDR3 nucleotides are TGTGCCAGCAGTTTTTCTGGGGGGGATTATAGCAATCAGCCCCAGCATTTT. This chain connects TRBV12-3 or TRBV12-4 to TRBJ1-5; maybe TRBD1 (5 bases). The CDR3 runs 17 residues. V was trimmed by 3 bases and J by 0 bases, leaving 15 bases between them.

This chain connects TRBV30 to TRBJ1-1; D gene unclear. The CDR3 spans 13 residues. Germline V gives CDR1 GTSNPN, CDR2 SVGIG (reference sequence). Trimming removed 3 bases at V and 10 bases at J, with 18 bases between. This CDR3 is CAWSAERGILAFF. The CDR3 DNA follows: TGTGCCTGGAGCGCTGAAAGAGGAATTTTAGCTTTCTTT.

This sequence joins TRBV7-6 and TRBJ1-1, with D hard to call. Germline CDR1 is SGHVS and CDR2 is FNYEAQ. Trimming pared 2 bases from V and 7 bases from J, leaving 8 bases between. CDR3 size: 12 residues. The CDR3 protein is CASSLIGYEAFF. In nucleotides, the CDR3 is TGTGCCAGCAGCTTAATAGGTTATGAAGCTTTCTTT.

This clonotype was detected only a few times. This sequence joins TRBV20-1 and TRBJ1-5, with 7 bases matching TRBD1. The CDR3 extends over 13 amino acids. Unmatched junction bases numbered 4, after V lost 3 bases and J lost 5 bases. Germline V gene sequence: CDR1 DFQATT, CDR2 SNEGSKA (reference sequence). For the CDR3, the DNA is TGCAGTGCTAGCCAGGGGGGGTATCAGCCCCAGCATTTT. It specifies CSASQGGYQPQHF.

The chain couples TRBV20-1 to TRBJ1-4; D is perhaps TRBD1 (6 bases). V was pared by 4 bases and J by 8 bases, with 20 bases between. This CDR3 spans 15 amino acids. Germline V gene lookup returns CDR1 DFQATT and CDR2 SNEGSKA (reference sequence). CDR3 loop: CSAILQGGTREKLFF. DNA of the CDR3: TGCAGTGCTATATTACAGGGCGGAACAAGGGAAAAACTGTTTTTT.

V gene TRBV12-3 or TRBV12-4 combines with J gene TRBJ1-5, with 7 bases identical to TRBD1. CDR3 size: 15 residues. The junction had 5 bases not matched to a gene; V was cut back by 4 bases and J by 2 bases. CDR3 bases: TGTGCCAGCAGTTCGGGACAGACTGGCAATCAGCCCCAGCATTTT. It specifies CASSSGQTGNQPQHF.

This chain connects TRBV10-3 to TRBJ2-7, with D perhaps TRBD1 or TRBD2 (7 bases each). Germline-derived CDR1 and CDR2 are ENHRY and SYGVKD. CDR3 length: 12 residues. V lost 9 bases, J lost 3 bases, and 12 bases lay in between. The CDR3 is CAIQGGSYEQYF. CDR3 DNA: TGTGCCATTCAGGGGGGGAGCTACGAGCAGTACTTC.

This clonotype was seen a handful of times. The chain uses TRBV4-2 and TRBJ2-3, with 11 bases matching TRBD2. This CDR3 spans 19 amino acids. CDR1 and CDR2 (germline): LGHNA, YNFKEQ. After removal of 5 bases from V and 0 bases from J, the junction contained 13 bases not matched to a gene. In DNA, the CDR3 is TGTGCCAGCAGCGTCCGCCCCGCCGGGACTAGCGGCAGCACAGATACGCAGTATTTT. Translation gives CASSVRPAGTSGSTDTQYF.

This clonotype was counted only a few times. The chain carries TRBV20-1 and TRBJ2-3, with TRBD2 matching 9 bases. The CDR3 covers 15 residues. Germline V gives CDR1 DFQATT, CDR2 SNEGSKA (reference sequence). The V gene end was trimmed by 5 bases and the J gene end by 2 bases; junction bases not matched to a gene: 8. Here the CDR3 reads CSADLAGGLTDTQYF. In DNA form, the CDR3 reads TGCAGTGCTGATCTCGCGGGAGGGCTCACAGATACGCAGTATTTT.

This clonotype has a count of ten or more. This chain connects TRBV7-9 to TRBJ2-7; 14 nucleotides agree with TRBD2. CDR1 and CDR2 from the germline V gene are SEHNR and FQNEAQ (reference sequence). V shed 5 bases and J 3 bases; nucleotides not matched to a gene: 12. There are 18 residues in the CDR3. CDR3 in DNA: TGTGCCAGCAGCCACACCGGGACTAGCGGGAGCATGGGCTACGAGCAGTACTTC. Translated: CASSHTGTSGSMGYEQYF.

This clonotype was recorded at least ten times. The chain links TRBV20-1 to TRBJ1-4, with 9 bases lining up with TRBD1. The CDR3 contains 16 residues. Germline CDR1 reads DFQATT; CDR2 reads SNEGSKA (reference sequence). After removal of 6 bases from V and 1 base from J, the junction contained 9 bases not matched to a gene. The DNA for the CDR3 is TGCAGTGCCCGAACCGGGACAGGGTTAACTAATGAAAAACTGTTTTTT. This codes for CSARTGTGLTNEKLFF.

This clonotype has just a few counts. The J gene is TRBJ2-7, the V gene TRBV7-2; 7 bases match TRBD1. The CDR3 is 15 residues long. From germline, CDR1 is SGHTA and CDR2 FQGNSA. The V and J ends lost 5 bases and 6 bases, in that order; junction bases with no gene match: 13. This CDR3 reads CASSVRQGSDSEQYF. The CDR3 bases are TGTGCCAGCAGCGTCAGACAGGGATCCGACTCCGAGCAGTACTTC.

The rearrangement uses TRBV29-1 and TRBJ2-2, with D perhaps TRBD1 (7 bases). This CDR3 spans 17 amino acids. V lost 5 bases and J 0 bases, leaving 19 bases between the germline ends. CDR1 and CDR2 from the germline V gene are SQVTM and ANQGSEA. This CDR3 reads CSVRRRGRGANTGELFF. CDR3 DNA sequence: TGCAGCGTTCGGCGAAGGGGGCGCGGGGCGAACACCGGGGAGCTGTTTTTT.